The rows below give T cell receptor beta chains drawn from one sample of a study of CD8+ T cells in alopecia areata. Method: immunoSEQ multiplex PCR; TCRdb's copy keeps in-frame clones and lacks some. The sample includes approximately 210,000 clones, 50% to 70% of them seen just once. The material was CD4+ T cells sorted from blood, obtained around week 50, from a patient treated with tofacitinib. These receptors all stem from a human donor with alopecia areata. CDR3s include the opening cysteine and the closing phenylalanine or tryptophan. Each record gives: clone size, J gene, V gene, D gene, CDR3 protein, CDR3 DNA. A D gene is named only where the DNA matches it firmly. Where a row states a size, it is once, few, many or the class of an expanded clone; other rows omit it.

>.|TRBJ1-1|TRBV4-3|.
CASSQDFLLDFLDAEAFF
TGCGCCAGCAGCCAAGATTTTCTTCTGGACTTTTTAGACGCTGAAGCTTTCTTT
>.|TRBJ2-1|TRBV27|TRBD2
CASSRPGLAGNEQFF
TGTGCCAGCAGTCGACCGGGACTAGCAGGGAATGAGCAGTTCTTC
>.|TRBJ1-1|TRBV30|.
CAWSAWGHSNTEAFF
TGTGCCTGGAGTGCGTGGGGACACTCGAACACTGAAGCTTTCTTT
>.|TRBJ1-1|TRBV28|.
CASSLMGEAFF
TGTGCCAGCAGTTTAATGGGAGAAGCTTTCTTT
>once|TRBJ1-6|TRBV11-1|TRBD1
CASSSGQYNSPLHF
TGTGCCAGCAGCTCGGGACAGTATAATTCACCCCTCCACTTT
>.|TRBJ2-5|TRBV18|.
CASSPGTQETQYF
TGTGCCAGCTCACCGGGAACCCAAGAGACCCAGTACTTC
>few|TRBJ1-4|TRBV2|TRBD1
CASSGTATNEKLFF
TGTGCCAGCAGCGGGACAGCAACTAATGAAAAACTGTTTTTT
>.|TRBJ1-1|TRBV29-1|TRBD1
CSVKGQMNTEAFF
TGCAGCGTTAAGGGACAGATGAACACTGAAGCTTTCTTT
>once|TRBJ1-1|TRBV29-1|.
CSVERRRDTEAFF
TGCAGCGTTGAGAGGAGACGGGACACTGAAGCTTTCTTT
>.|TRBJ2-7|TRBV7-2|.
CASSPGLVGSYEQYF
TGTGCCAGCAGCCCAGGGTTAGTTGGCTCCTACGAGCAGTACTTC
>.|TRBJ2-1|TRBV25-1|TRBD1
CASSGQGAPTYNEQFF
TGTGCCAGCAGTGGACAGGGGGCTCCCACCTACAATGAGCAGTTCTTC
>.|TRBJ2-7|TRBV30|.
CAWGLTYEQYF
TGTGCCTGGGGCCTAACCTACGAGCAGTACTTC
>.|TRBJ1-6|TRBV14|.
CASSQRNGHLHF
TGTGCCAGCAGCCAACGGAATGGTCACCTCCACTTT
>.|TRBJ2-3|TRBV18|.
CASSPPWTGTDTQYF
TGTGCCAGCTCACCTCCCTGGACAGGCACAGATACGCAGTATTTT
>once|TRBJ2-1|TRBV29-1|.
CSVDHIPSYNEQFF
TGCAGCGTTGACCACATACCCTCCTACAATGAGCAGTTCTTC
>.|TRBJ1-2|TRBV29-1|TRBD1
CSVEDRGRPYGYTF
TGCAGCGTCGAGGACAGGGGGAGACCTTATGGCTACACCTTC
>.|TRBJ2-7|TRBV27|.
CASSSSREQYF
TGTGCCAGCAGCTCTTCGCGCGAGCAGTACTTC
>few|TRBJ2-3|TRBV25-1|.
CASSDYTTSTDTQYF
TGTGCCAGCAGTGACTACACGACAAGCACAGATACGCAGTATTTT
>.|TRBJ1-5|TRBV29-1|.
CSVGGSNQPQHF
TGCAGCGTCGGGGGCAGCAATCAGCCCCAGCATTTT
>.|TRBJ1-6|TRBV30|TRBD1
CAWRGWDSQNNSPLHF
TGTGCCTGGAGAGGATGGGACAGTCAAAATAATTCACCCCTCCACTTT
>few|TRBJ2-6|TRBV5-6|.
CASWGAAISGANVLTF
TGTGCCAGTTGGGGGGCGGCAATCTCTGGGGCCAACGTCCTGACTTTC
>.|TRBJ1-5|TRBV30|.
CAWSSGTRDLFNQPQHF
TGTGCCTGGAGTTCCGGGACCCGAGATCTATTCAATCAGCCCCAGCATTTT
>.|TRBJ1-2|TRBV30|.
CAWSGGRGRSNYGYTF
TGTGCCTGGAGTGGCGGCAGAGGGAGATCTAACTATGGCTACACCTTC
>.|TRBJ1-2|TRBV6-6|TRBD1
CASSGTTGFGGYTF
TGTGCCAGCAGTGGAACGACAGGGTTCGGGGGCTACACCTTC
>.|TRBJ1-2|TRBV29-1|.
CSVETAGLYTF
TGCAGCGTTGAGACGGCGGGTCTCTACACCTTC
>once|TRBJ1-4|TRBV7-2|TRBD1
CASSLDLGDSEKLFF
TGTGCCAGCAGCTTAGATCTTGGGGACAGTGAAAAACTGTTTTTT
>.|TRBJ2-2|TRBV5-1|TRBD2
CASSFGLAGDTGELFF
TGCGCCAGCAGCTTCGGACTAGCGGGGGACACCGGGGAGCTGTTTTTT
>.|TRBJ2-4|TRBV18|.
CASSSKGNIQYF
TGTGCCAGCTCATCTAAGGGAAACATTCAGTACTTC
>.|TRBJ2-3|TRBV30|TRBD2
CAWSIAGGRTDTQYF
TGTGCCTGGAGTATAGCGGGGGGGCGCACAGATACGCAGTATTTT
>.|TRBJ1-2|TRBV30|.
CAWSEDGFNYGYTF
TGTGCCTGGAGTGAGGACGGGTTTAACTATGGCTACACCTTC
>few|TRBJ2-2|TRBV15|.
CATSRGGTGELFF
TGTGCCACCAGCAGAGGCGGAACCGGGGAGCTGTTTTTT
>.|TRBJ1-5|TRBV4-2|.
CASSLSRISNQPQHF
TGTGCCAGCAGCCTATCTAGGATTAGCAATCAGCCCCAGCATTTT
>few|TRBJ2-1|TRBV2|.
CASNTGSNEQFF
TGTGCCAGCAACACAGGGTCTAATGAGCAGTTCTTC
>.|TRBJ2-7|TRBV7-9|.
CASSQDGGTYEQYF
TGTGCCAGCAGCCAGGACGGGGGAACCTACGAGCAGTACTTC